One and the same sample provided the 2 T cell receptor beta chains below, sequenced in a study of PD-1 blockade in classical Hodgkin lymphoma. No patient escaped relapse after autologous stem cell transplantation, and brentuximab vedotin exposure varied. TCRdb keeps only in-frame clones here, not all; method: immunoSEQ multiplex PCR. Of 70,000 or so clones in the sample, roughly 91% are singletons; the top ten hold 8%. The specimen comprised peripheral blood mononuclear cells (PBMCs), sampled at baseline. The origin of the receptors is a human donor with classical Hodgkin lymphoma.

CDR3 sequence: CASSDSTSGSNEQFF. CDR3 DNA sequence: TGTGCCAGCAGTGACTCGACTAGCGGGAGCAATGAGCAGTTCTTC. The chain has TRBV6-4 and TRBJ2-1; TRBD2 matches at 12 bases. The junction had 0 bases not matched to a gene; V was cut back by 0 bases and J by 6 bases. CDR1 and CDR2 from the germline V gene are MRHNA and SNTAGT. The CDR3 is made up of 15 amino acids.

The chain joins TRBV5-5 to TRBJ2-7, with D perhaps matching TRBD1 or TRBD2 (5 bases each). Germline loops: CDR1 SGHKS, CDR2 YYEKEE (reference sequence). This CDR3 is built from 13 residues. The V end lost 2 bases, the J end lost 4 bases, and 10 bases lay between the germline ends. The CDR3 here is CASSFFGGYEQYF. The DNA for the CDR3 is TGTGCCAGCAGCTTTTTTGGGGGATACGAGCAGTACTTC.